This is a list of T cell receptor beta chains from one sample in a study of CD8+CD57+ T cells in acquired aplastic anemia. Via MiXCR, TCRdb re-called the reads, giving one row per CDR3 protein. The data show about 220,000 distinct CDR3 sequences, 30% to 35% seen once. Specimen: sorted CD4+, CD8+, or CD8+CD57+ T cells (not recorded which) from PBMCs. The source is a human donor in good health, serving as a control. CDR3s include the opening cysteine and the closing phenylalanine or tryptophan. D genes are given only for firm matches. The listing skips clone size in some rows; elsewhere it reads once, few, many or a size class.

J gene	D gene	clone size	V gene	CDR3 DNA	CDR3 protein
TRBJ2-7	TRBD2	NA	TRBV11-1	TGTGCCAGCAGTGCTCGAATCCCGGGACTAGCCCCCTACGAGCAGTACTTC	CASSARIPGLAPYEQYF
TRBJ2-2	TRBD2	few	TRBV10-3	TGTGCCAGCAGTTCCTACACTAGCGCCGGGGAGCTGTTTTTT	CASSSYTSAGELFF
TRBJ2-3	NA	NA	TRBV20-1	TGCAGTGGCCAGGGGGGGGCAGATACGCAGTATTTT	CSGQGGADTQYF
TRBJ1-1	NA	many	TRBV20-1	TGCAGTGCGCGCCTCCCGGTGAACACTGAAGCTTTCTTT	CSARLPVNTEAFF
TRBJ1-5	NA	few	TRBV29-1	TGCAGCGTCGAACAGGGCGATCAGCCCCAGCATTTT	CSVEQGDQPQHF
TRBJ1-2	TRBD1	NA	TRBV3-1	TGTGCCAGCAGACAGGGGGCAGCTAACTATGGCTACACCTTC	CASRQGAANYGYTF
TRBJ1-1	NA	many	TRBV20-1	TGCAGTGCTAGAGCTCGGACAGAGGACGCTTTCTTT	CSARARTEDAFF
TRBJ1-2	NA	many	TRBV7-2	TGTGCCAGCAGATTAGGCTCTTACAGGGACGGCTACACCTTC	CASRLGSYRDGYTF
TRBJ2-6	NA	NA	TRBV30	TGTGCCTGGAGTGTACGTTCCAACGCCCTGACTTTC	CAWSVRSNALTF
TRBJ2-6	NA	many	TRBV9	TGTGCCAGCAGCGTAGCGGGGGCTGGGGCCAACGTCCTGACTTTC	CASSVAGAGANVLTF
TRBJ1-3	TRBD1	NA	TRBV7-6	TGTGCCAGCAGCCCGGGGACAGGGCCTTCTGGAAACACCATATATTTT	CASSPGTGPSGNTIYF
TRBJ2-3	TRBD2	many	TRBV20-1	TGCAGTGCTCAGCGGGGGGTGTCAGATACGCAGTATTTT	CSAQRGVSDTQYF
TRBJ1-1	NA	once	TRBV20-1	TGCAGTGCTTACGAGACCCCATTGGTGACTGAAGCTTTCTTT	CSAYETPLVTEAFF
TRBJ1-2	NA	many	TRBV2	TGTGCCAGCAGAGAAATGGAGACCGGAGGCTACACCTTC	CASREMETGGYTF
TRBJ1-1	NA	NA	TRBV29-1	TGCAGCGCACGGTGGGGCTATACTGAAGCTTTCTTT	CSARWGYTEAFF
TRBJ1-4	NA	NA	TRBV25-1	TGTGCCAGCAGTGAGCCGCAGGGGCTTTCGGAAAAACTGTTTTTT	CASSEPQGLSEKLFF
TRBJ2-3	NA	NA	TRBV10-2	TGCGCCAGCAGTGTAATACACGGAGTGGCCGTCGATACGCAGTATTTT	CASSVIHGVAVDTQYF
TRBJ2-3	NA	many	TRBV10-1	TGCGCCAGCAGCCTCCGGGAGTCAGATACGCAGTATTTT	CASSLRESDTQYF
TRBJ2-1	TRBD2	NA	TRBV20-1	TGCAGTGCTAGAGATCTGACTAGCGGGAGCGGACCCTACAATGAGCAGTTCTTC	CSARDLTSGSGPYNEQFF